This T cell receptor (beta chain) was sequenced in a study of cytomegalovirus exposure and HLA in healthy donors (dated by TCRdb to the late 2010s). About the full investigation: An earlier analysis of 587 of the donors reported approximately 280 Gb of sequence data and 117 million unique TCR beta sequences obtained from about 179 million T cells. A later analysis re-examined previously published TCR beta repertoires from more than 600 donors and added high-resolution HLA genotyping to investigate patterns of TCR occurrence. Typing coverage differed by locus: A, B, C, DRB1 and DQB1 were typed in about 620-630 donors, DQA1 in 522, DPA1 in 600 to 610, and DPB1 in 450 to 480. Alongside the repertoire data, information on donor age, sex, ethnicity and CMV serostatus was compiled. The study aimed to test whether cataloging public T cell receptors could reveal signatures of past pathogen exposure. A separate validation cohort of roughly 120 different subjects was used in addition to the approximately 700-subject first cohort. The study used immunosequencing to profile the T cell repertoires of about 670 subjects and linked those repertoires to cytomegalovirus serostatus. Among about 390 genotyped donors of the cohort, an average of approximately 250,000 unique TCR beta nucleotide sequences were sequenced per donor, roughly 18% of them non-productive. HLA typing included class I and class II loci at four-digit resolution. Genome-wide SNP genotypes for about three fifths of the roughly 670 donors were used in a later genetic analysis, which treated that subset as a discovery cohort. A few DR-DQ haplotypes were treated as single units for association and clustering because of strong linkage in the cohort. All discovery cohort repertoires had been generated on a single sequencing platform. To predict cytomegalovirus infection status, the study brought together high-throughput TCR immunosequencing, statistical association of individual TCRs with disease status, and machine learning. Rather than drawing on any new phenotypic data, the later analysis identified candidate immune exposures from TCR beta sequences and the way those sequences occurred across donors. About 280 gigabases of sequencing data and around 85 million unique TCR sequences made up an early release that covered approximately 650 HLA-typed donors. Among the approximately 420 genotyped donors, approximately 76% belonged to the genetic ancestry cluster associated with self-reported Caucasian donors. An earlier analysis of more than 450 of the donors used high-throughput TCR beta sequencing to judge whether each TCR beta V gene segment behaved as functional or pseudogenic.

Regarding this clone: Its antigen is not yet known. No base quality values were provided; no much bigger clone lies one nucleotide off.

Summary of the overall study and its limitations: In both the original and validation cohorts, the classifier was reported to diagnose cytomegalovirus status with high specificity and sensitivity. Compared with equally common non-associated chains, HLA-associated TCR beta chains in a later analysis were more clonally expanded and had lower generation probabilities. Across donors, most TCR sequences were observed very rarely, whereas some public TCRs were present in many individuals. Because counts were too low, roughly 17 rarely observed V segments, including chromosome 9 orphons, were left out of the earlier analysis of 587 of the donors. A few of the identified cytomegalovirus-associated TCR beta chains were confirmed in vitro to be specific for cytomegalovirus antigens. A group of highly shared sequence variants was considered likely to be a technical artifact of the sequencing pipeline. Specific HLA alleles were associated with around 18,000 TCR beta sequences at a false discovery rate of 0.05 in a later analysis. Because HLA typing was unavailable for some donors at each locus, only the typed subset was used in association tests. This cohort had only TCR beta chains sequenced, and the lack of alpha or paired-chain data limited which features could be detected. A later genetic analysis associated a missense DCLRE1C variant with V-gene and J-gene trimming of TCR beta chains, and an independent cohort replicated the association. The study gave a list of 150 to 200 TCR beta chains associated with cytomegalovirus. According to a later analysis, parvovirus B19, influenza, CMV and Epstein-Barr virus appeared linked to several top co-occurrence clusters. According to a later analysis, most CMV-associated TCR beta chains appeared to be HLA-restricted, and the HLA associations seemed to be driven largely by CMV exposure. The 87-base-pair reads could not distinguish some IMGT-functional V segments, including TRBV6-2 and TRBV6-3, so those segments were excluded. The authors suggested that the approach could potentially be generalized to other disease states and immunological phenotypes. When HLA alleles, especially DR and DQ, strongly co-occurred, attributing TCR associations to individual alleles was difficult. A further reported finding was that TCR beta sequences accurately predicted the HLA-A and HLA-B alleles for most subjects in the first cohort. Presence/absence analyses assumed roughly uniform sequencing depth across donors, an assumption that may not hold. According to a later analysis, TCR association rates differed among HLA loci, with DRB1 alleles showing the most associated TCRs and HLA-C alleles showing the fewest. A later genetic analysis reported fewer N-insertions in productive TCRs among donors in an Asian-associated ancestry cluster than the roughly 620-donor mean. For the cohort, immune exposure information was limited to CMV serostatus. Correlated functional status among segregating V segments might be attributable to linkage disequilibrium, but an unknown experimental factor could not be ruled out. An earlier analysis of approximately 570 of the donors showed that most TCR beta V segments appeared in productive rearrangements either about 87% or about 30% of the time, which broadly matched IMGT annotations.

The receptor library was made with the immunoSEQ multiplex PCR assay. A mixture of 60 forward primers for TCR Vbeta segments and 13 reverse primers for TCR Jbeta segments was used in the multiplex PCR. The CDR3 region of rearranged TCR beta genes was amplified from genomic DNA by a multiplex PCR assay. On the Illumina HiSeq System, the amplified TCR beta libraries were sequenced as 87-base-pair reads. In the authors' own workflow: A later analysis counted 65 million to 90 million unique TCR beta chains across the 670 or so repertoires, and around 12 million of these chains were shared by at least two donors. A nearest-neighbor algorithm error-corrected the raw reads and collapsed the reads into unique sequences, merging closely related sequences to remove PCR and sequencing errors. V, D and J gene segments were assigned by aligning CDR3 sequences to IMGT reference sequences. For a sequence to be retained, a match of at least six nucleotides was required to both a V gene segment and a J gene segment. A rearrangement was called productive if the CDR3 had no stop codons and remained in frame with V and J, and every other rearrangement was called non-productive. Following IMGT convention, CDR3 was defined as the stretch from the second conserved V-encoded cysteine to the conserved J-encoded phenylalanine. In an earlier analysis of roughly 580 of the donors, sequences lacking an unambiguous match to a single V gene segment were excluded. In an earlier analysis of approximately 500 of the donors, a V segment was called functional when productive rearrangements were above 56.7%, and segregating when the standard deviation between donors exceeded 5%. A statistical classification framework was built to diagnose cytomegalovirus status from the catalog of TCR beta chain sequences. In a later analysis, V and J genes were assigned by comparing TCR nucleotide sequences against IMGT/GENE-DB human TR gene sequences. Using the TCRdist pipeline, a later analysis assigned CDR3 sequences along with most-parsimonious VDJ recombination scenarios. In a later analysis, each TCR beta chain was defined by its CDR3 amino acid sequence together with its V-gene family, and reads lacking a unique V-gene family were excluded. A later analysis removed several hundred highly shared, low-generation-probability nucleotide sequences to deal with suspected cross-contamination and a sequencing artifact. In a later analysis, a clonal expansion index for each public chain was calculated from normalized within-repertoire ranks of inferred template counts. In a later analysis, generation probabilities were computed with a VDJ recombination model fitted to out-of-frame rearrangements, and the resulting probabilities were checked against IGoR. In a later analysis, TCR-TCR, TCR-HLA and TCR-CMV co-occurrence was scored with hypergeometric tests, and a repertoire-size bias correction was applied to TCR pairs. In a later analysis, false discovery rates were estimated by permuting HLA or CMV assignments 20 times. In a later analysis, co-occurring TCRs were grouped using DBSCAN, and TCRdist sequence similarity was added for clustering within HLA-allele-positive subsets. Repertoires with fewer than 30,000 or more than 120,000 public chains, plus five repertoires with anomalous nucleotide sharing, were excluded from co-occurrence clustering. TCRdb carries this immuneACCESS record with in-frame sequences only. Its versions omit some clonotypes, under half of them owing to an unresolved V gene in the studies checked, with the rest unexplained. V and J calls and clone size are given by that table; D and trimming were obtained from the DNA. The sample table lists around 130,000 clones, 65% to 85% of them with a count of one. Of the sample, less than 2% falls within the top ten clones.

The cohort comprised 550 to 700 healthy bone marrow donors. At the time of sampling, all cohort members were nominally healthy, though unrecorded immune exposures were likely present. The donor tested CMV seronegative and was one of the 352 seronegative cohort members. Every donor gave a peripheral blood sample, and the peripheral blood mononuclear cells from that sample were used for TCR beta sequencing. The Qiagen DNeasy Blood Extraction Kit was used to extract genomic DNA from the blood cell samples. The germline V gene yields SGHTA for CDR1 and FQGNSA for CDR2. Relative to germline, V is missing 1 base and J is missing 5 bases, with 12 bases of the junction outside any gene match. Including cysteine and phenylalanine, the CDR3 has 17 amino acids. Only CDR3 DNA remains: 51 bases, in frame from the first base.

The receptor's source is a woman aged 18-29 years in good health and CMV-seronegative. Recombination joined TRBV7-2 with TRBJ2-5, with 8 junctional bases fitting TRBD2. The specimen sequenced was PBMCs. The nucleotides are TGTGCCAGCAGCTTAGGACCGGGAGGGTCCACCGGGGAGACCCAGTACTTC. Translated, this gives CASSLGPGGSTGETQYF.